This T cell receptor (beta chain) was retrieved from a study of blood T cell repertoires in COVID-19. Using immunoSEQ multiplex PCR, the repertoire was profiled, and TCRdb retains in-frame clones only, with some absent. The sample records 150,000 to 200,000 clones, roughly 76% being singletons. CDR3 length equals 16 residues. Per germline, CDR1 MNHNY and CDR2 SVGAGI (reference sequence). With V trimmed by 6 bases and J by 2 bases, 11 bases remained unmatched. In its sample, this clone was seen a few times. The chain is built from TRBV6-6 and TRBJ2-3, with TRBD2 matching 7 bases. This receptor was taken from a woman at least 80 years old with COVID-19, enrolled during active disease. Sequencing was performed on peripheral blood. In DNA form, the CDR3 reads TGTGCCAGCAGCAAACTAGCGATCAGCCACACAGATACGCAGTATTTT. Protein sequence: CASSKLAISHTDTQYF.